The next 22 T cell receptor beta chains were all read from a single sample in a study of T cell responses to AZD1222 COVID-19 vaccine. Data came from immunoSEQ multiplex PCR; TCRdb stores just in-frame clones and leaves some out. The sample has about 72,000 clones; 80% to 90% are singletons. The specimen comprised peripheral blood, sampled on day 0 of AZD1222 vaccination. All receptors derive from an adult in good health.

The chain uses TRBV6-5 and TRBJ2-1; 11 bases align to TRBD2. CDR3 size: 14 residues. Germline CDR1 is MNHEY and CDR2 is SVGAGI. Trimming removed 6 bases from V and 6 bases from J; junction bases left unmatched: 4. Here the CDR3 reads CASSRLAGSNEQFF. CDR3 bases: TGTGCCAGCAGCCGACTAGCGGGGTCCAATGAGCAGTTCTTC.

The chain employs TRBV2 and TRBJ2-2; D is uncertain. CDR1 SNHLY and CDR2 FYNNEI come from the germline V gene. With 6 bases removed from V and 0 bases from J, the gap between germline ends came to 11 bases. The CDR3 has 15 amino acids. As DNA, the CDR3 is TGTGCCAGCAGGCAACAGAACTCGAACACCGGGGAGCTGTTTTTT. Translating it yields CASRQQNSNTGELFF. The whole variable domain, remainder taken from reference TRBV2 and TRBJ2-2, is EPEVTQTPSHQVTQMGQEVILRCVPISNHLYFYWYRQILGQKVEFLVSFYNNEISEKSEIFDDQFSVERPDGSNFTLKIRSTKLEDSAMYFCASRQQNSNTGELFFGEGSRLTVL.

A word on this clone: The sample has other DNA sequences that encode this CDR3 too. The chain has TRBV2 and TRBJ1-1; D is unresolved. Between the trimmed V and J ends, which lost 4 bases and 0 bases, there was a span of 6 bases. The germline V gene encodes CDR1 SNHLY and CDR2 FYNNEI. The CDR3 is 13 amino acids. The DNA of the CDR3 is TGTGCCAGCAGTGGGCAGTTGAACACTGAAGCTTTCTTT. It is translated as CASSGQLNTEAFF.

The gene calls are TRBV9 and TRBJ2-5; D is uncertain. The V gene's germline CDR1 is SGDLS and CDR2 YYNGEE. This CDR3 contains 14 residues. V was clipped by 1 base and J by 1 base, with 8 bases between them. The CDR3 loop reads CASSVTGSQETQYF. Written as DNA, the CDR3 is TGTGCCAGCAGCGTAACGGGCTCCCAAGAGACCCAGTACTTC.

The J gene is TRBJ2-2, the V gene TRBV24-1; 12 nucleotides align to TRBD1. This CDR3 spans 16 amino acids. From germline, CDR1 is KGHDR and CDR2 SFDVKD. Trimming removed 4 bases from V and 6 bases from J; junction bases left unmatched: 5. Here the CDR3 reads CATSDSGQGAPGELFF. The CDR3 DNA is TGTGCCACCAGTGACTCGGGACAGGGGGCGCCCGGGGAGCTGTTTTTT.

This clone was picked up one time. The rearrangement joins TRBV19 to TRBJ1-1; a possible D gene is TRBD1 (5 bases). This CDR3 spans 15 amino acids. CDR1 and CDR2 (germline): LNHDA, SQIVND (reference sequence). With 7 bases removed from V and 3 bases from J, the gap between germline ends came to 18 bases. This chain's CDR3 is CASTQTGVKDTEAFF. The CDR3 bases are TGTGCCAGTACCCAGACGGGGGTCAAGGACACTGAAGCTTTCTTT.

The chain carries TRBV30 and TRBJ1-2, with D perhaps TRBD1 (6 bases). V lost 3 bases, J lost 1 base, and 6 bases lay in between. CDR3 length: 12 residues. Per the germline V gene, CDR1 is GTSNPN and CDR2 is SVGIG (reference sequence). DNA of the CDR3: TGTGCCTGGAGCAGGGGTAACTATGGCTACACCTTC. This gives the protein CAWSRGNYGYTF.

This sequence joins TRBV30 and TRBJ1-4; perhaps TRBD1 as D (5 bases). V shed 6 bases and J shed 7 bases, with 21 bases lying between them. Looked up from germline, CDR1 is GTSNPN and CDR2 is SVGIG (reference sequence). The length of the CDR3 is 15 residues. CDR3 protein: CACSRGGAGSEKLFF. The CDR3 bases are TGTGCCTGTTCCCGCGGCGGGGCAGGGTCTGAAAAACTGTTTTTT.

The chain is built from TRBV21-1 and TRBJ1-2; TRBD1, the table's D call, lacks a check against the DNA. TRBV21-1 is shown as a pseudogene. The CDR3 has 14 amino acids. The CDR3 reads CASSTEQGYYGYTF. The CDR3 nucleotides are TGTGCCAGCAGCACCGAACAGGGATACTATGGCTACACCTTC.

V is TRBV4-1 and J is TRBJ1-2; the D is unclear. The V end was cut by 4 bases, the J end by 0 bases, with 15 bases between. Looked up from germline, CDR1 is MGHRA and CDR2 is YSYEKL. The CDR3 totals 16 residues. The CDR3 reads CASSLRLQVPNYGYTF. In DNA, the CDR3 is TGCGCCAGCAGCCTCCGGTTGCAGGTGCCTAACTATGGCTACACCTTC.

The chain carries TRBV9 and TRBJ1-2; a weak D match, TRBD1 (6 bases). Trimming removed 4 bases from V and 5 bases from J, with 15 bases in between. Germline V lookup: CDR1 SGDLS, CDR2 YYNGEE. CDR3 length: 14 residues. The CDR3 here is CASSPRTQGYGYTF. In nucleotides, the CDR3 is TGTGCCAGCAGCCCAAGGACCCAGGGGTATGGCTACACCTTC.

The chain recombines TRBV27 with TRBJ2-2; the D gene is possibly TRBD2 (6 bases). Looked up from germline, CDR1 is MNHEY and CDR2 is SMNVEV (reference sequence). V lost 6 bases and J lost 3, with 17 bases in between. This CDR3 has 16 residues. The CDR3 spells CASSPRPGADTGELFF. The CDR3 DNA follows: TGTGCCAGCAGCCCTCGTCCGGGAGCGGACACCGGGGAGCTGTTTTTT.

The chain couples TRBV9 to TRBJ1-2, with D possibly being TRBD1 (5 bases). Trimming removed 1 base at V and 5 bases at J, with 9 bases between. CDR3 length equals 13 residues. Germline CDR1 reads SGDLS; CDR2 reads YYNGEE. CDR3 in DNA: TGTGCCAGCAGCGTATACCAGGGATATGGCTACACCTTC. Translated, it gives CASSVYQGYGYTF. The entire variable domain, with the rest obtained from reference TRBV9 and TRBJ1-2, is as follows: DSGVTQTPKHLITATGQRVTLRCSPRSGDLSVYWYQQSLDQGLQFLIQYYNGEERAKGNILERFSAQQFPDLHSELNLSSLELGDSALYFCASSVYQGYGYTFGSGTRLTVV.

The chain employs TRBV4-3 and TRBJ1-3; 8 bases match TRBD1. Germline-derived CDR1 and CDR2 are LGHNA and YSLEER. V shed 4 bases and J 2 bases; nucleotides not matched to a gene: 10. The CDR3 covers 17 residues. CDR3: CASSLELWTGTGNTIYF. As DNA, the CDR3 is TGCGCCAGCAGCCTGGAACTTTGGACAGGGACTGGAAACACCATATATTTT.

As concerns this clone: An end of the junction does not agree with germline; a read error may underlie this. The V call is TRBV6-5, the J call TRBJ2-2; D call uncertain. There are 14 residues in the CDR3. The germline gives CDR1 MNHEY, CDR2 SVGAGI. The CDR3: CASSDSLVTGELFF. The CDR3 nucleotides read TGTGCCAGCAGTGACTCCCTAGTCACCGGGGAGCTGTTTTTT.

The genes are TRBV11-1 and TRBJ1-2; D is unresolved. CDR3 length equals 15 residues. Germline V gene sequence: CDR1 SGHAT, CDR2 FQDESV (reference sequence). Trimming pared 5 bases from V and 8 bases from J, leaving 21 bases between. DNA for the CDR3: TGTGCCAGCAGCCAAGCAAGGACGGCCGTGGGGGGCTACACCTTC. This sequence encodes CASSQARTAVGGYTF.

The chain combines TRBV7-3 with TRBJ1-1; 9 nucleotides line up with TRBD1. V gave up 2 bases and J gave up 7 bases; unmatched junction bases: 5. Germline assignment: CDR1 SGHTA and CDR2 FQGTGA. The CDR3 sequence is 14 residues long. The CDR3 coding sequence is TGTGCCAGCAGCTTAGGACAGGGGTTTGTTGAAGCTTTCTTT. Protein product: CASSLGQGFVEAFF.

The chain links TRBV18 to TRBJ2-1; no clear D. V lost 5 bases to trimming and J lost 5 bases, with 4 bases between them. CDR1 and CDR2 (germline): KGHSH, LQKENI. There are 11 residues in the CDR3. The CDR3 sequence: CASSRDNEQFF. The CDR3 DNA sequence: TGTGCCAGCTCAAGGGACAATGAGCAGTTCTTC.

The V gene is TRBV3-1 (or the pseudogene TRBV3-2), the J gene TRBJ1-2; D unclear. Per germline, CDR1 LGHDT and CDR2 YNNKEL (reference sequence). This CDR3 is built from 14 residues. Trimming left V 0 bases short and J 4 bases short, with 9 bases between. The CDR3, as DNA: TGTGCCAGCAGCCAAGATCCAGAGATCTATGGCTACACCTTC. Residues: CASSQDPEIYGYTF.

The rearrangement uses TRBV2 and TRBJ2-2; 9 bases map to TRBD2. V trimming: 6 bases; J trimming: 6 bases; junction bases outside the gene matches: 8. CDR1 SNHLY and CDR2 FYNNEI come from the germline V gene. This CDR3 spans 15 amino acids. CDR3 in DNA: TGTGCCAGCAGAAACAGCGGGGGGACAGCCGGGGAGCTGTTTTTT. Amino acids: CASRNSGGTAGELFF.

The chain is built from TRBV4-3 and TRBJ2-3; 7 bases map to TRBD2. The junction had 6 bases not matched to a gene; V was cut back by 0 bases and J by 3 bases. This CDR3 region has 16 residues. Germline lookup yields CDR1 LGHNA and CDR2 YSLEER. CDR3 DNA sequence: TGCGCCAGCAGCCAAGAGGGGCGGGGGAGGACAGATACGCAGTATTTT. It encodes CASSQEGRGRTDTQYF.

This clone was found once. V and J are TRBV10-1 and TRBJ2-3; D is unresolved. The germline gives CDR1 WNHNN, CDR2 SYGVQD (reference sequence). V was cut by 4 bases and J by 5 bases, with 7 bases left in between. The CDR3 is made up of 12 amino acids. The CDR3 nucleotides read TGCGCCAGCAGTGGCCCCGGAGATACGCAGTATTTT. This sequence encodes CASSGPGDTQYF.